Listed below are T cell receptor beta chains from one sample, sequenced in a study of blood T cell repertoires in COVID-19. Sequenced by immunoSEQ multiplex PCR; TCRdb stores in-frame clones only, minus some. The table shows roughly 360,000 clones, with 87% occurring only once. Sequences were obtained from PBMCs or T cells enriched from blood (not recorded which). The receptor set was obtained from a man aged 30-40 years who had recovered from COVID-19. Each CDR3 is given with its conserved first and last residue. Part of the rows lack a size; the others show once, few, many or a class for expanded clones.

v_call cdr3_length clone_size cdr3_aa
TRBV11-2 16 few CASRLMGHPEDQPQHF
TRBV5-5 16 NA CASSLAGGRGTYGYTF
TRBV2 13 NA CASMPSREGEQFF
TRBV27 14 NA CASSSQGADTEAFF
TRBV5-1 13 NA CASSQQGASEAFF
TRBV10-2 17 NA CASSEFPEISGGNEQFF
TRBV9 12 NA CASSPQRAEAFF
TRBV5-5 16 NA CASRLTGAASNQPQHF
TRBV11-2 14 NA CASSRRDRDTEAFF
TRBV7-8 12 NA CASSPVVGGYTF
TRBV12-3/TRBV12-4 13 NA CASSYREGTEAFF
TRBV4-1 14 NA CASSQDEGLNGYTF
TRBV3-1/TRBV3-2 16 NA CASSQVWATGANVLTF
TRBV3-1/TRBV3-2 12 NA CASSQAGGELFF
TRBV6-5 13 once CASRNRGFSPQHF
TRBV7-9 14 NA CASSYGGAWDTQYF
TRBV19 15 NA CATTTRDSPETEAFF
TRBV9 14 NA CASSPHRGSDEQFF
TRBV4-2 17 once CASSQLRDTEWTGELFF
TRBV20-1 17 NA CSASKNSGQVNNYGYTF
TRBV30 11 NA CAWRQGHEQYF
TRBV12-3/TRBV12-4 12 NA CASSSVPGGAFF
TRBV11-2 19 NA CASSSSPGTSGGNTGELFF
TRBV4-3 14 NA CASSQDPSTGELFF
TRBV6-4 19 NA CASSREGQDKFSGANVLTF
TRBV6-5 13 NA CASTLTPNTEAFF
TRBV2 12 NA CASSELSYEQYF